A selection of T cell receptor beta chains follows, all from one sample in a study of CD8 T cells in Susac syndrome. Via MiXCR, TCRdb re-called the immunoSEQ multiplex PCR reads, giving one row per CDR3 protein. This sample carries roughly 150,000 distinct CDR3 sequences, less than 95% of them seen once, and the ten largest clones take about 0.09%. The sample taken for sequencing was CD4+ T cells from PBMCs. Source of these receptors: a human donor with multiple sclerosis. Each CDR3 is given with its conserved first and last residue. The D gene is left open where the match is weak.

j_call v_call d_call cdr3_aa
TRBJ2-7 TRBV5-1 TRBD2 CASSAGTSGLGPYEQYF
TRBJ2-5 TRBV20-1 TRBD2 CSADLAGRETQYF
TRBJ2-1 TRBV11-2 - CASRWAGNREFF
TRBJ2-3 TRBV20-1 - CSAKHQARTDTQYF
TRBJ2-7 TRBV18 - CASSPPGEPNEQYF
TRBJ1-2 TRBV20-1 - CSARDRGYTF
TRBJ1-4 TRBV30 TRBD1 CAWSAYTGGWEKLFF
TRBJ2-3 TRBV5-4 TRBD1 CASSSQGQGKDTQYF
TRBJ1-4 TRBV7-9 - CASSLAGTEKLFF
TRBJ1-1 TRBV7-9 TRBD1 CASSLSRQGTEVFF
TRBJ1-2 TRBV7-9 - CASSLAASGYTF
TRBJ1-4 TRBV27 - CASSGGVSDYQKLFF
TRBJ2-1 TRBV3-1 - CASSPQGFDNEQFF
TRBJ2-2 TRBV19 TRBD1 CATSRTGIDTGELFF
TRBJ1-1 TRBV4-1 - CASSANHRAPEAFF
TRBJ2-7 TRBV5-6 - CAPPGSEQYF
TRBJ1-5 TRBV15 - CATSRVRQAEVGVYSNQPQHF